This T cell receptor (beta chain) comes out of a study of cytomegalovirus exposure and HLA in healthy donors. Overall study results and limits: Later analysis suggested links between common viral pathogens and several top significant clusters. Prior analysis indicated that the majority of TCR beta V segments exhibited productivity approximately 87% or approximately 30% of the time. The study labeled more than 150 TCR beta chains cytomegalovirus-associated. Sequencing probably produced one cluster of sequence variants that were highly shared.

Researchers ran the PCR with 60 Vbeta and 13 Jbeta primers. Sequencing used immunoSEQ multiplex PCR; TCRdb keeps in-frame clones, though not all of them. The data contain some 150,000 clones, around four fifths of them singletons. Concerning this clone itself: Its antigen is not identified.

Per the germline V gene, CDR1 is MNHNY and CDR2 is SVGAGI (reference sequence). The germline V and J ends were trimmed by 4 bases and 0 bases, with 10 bases remaining between them. This CDR3 region has 15 residues. The V call is TRBV6-6, the J call TRBJ1-5, with D possibly being TRBD1 (6 bases). The sample comprised PBMCs. This TCR was recovered from a man aged 35 to 55 in good health and CMV-seronegative. This CDR3 is CASSFRQASNQPQHF. CDR3 nucleotides: TGTGCCAGCAGTTTTCGACAGGCTAGCAATCAGCCCCAGCATTTT.